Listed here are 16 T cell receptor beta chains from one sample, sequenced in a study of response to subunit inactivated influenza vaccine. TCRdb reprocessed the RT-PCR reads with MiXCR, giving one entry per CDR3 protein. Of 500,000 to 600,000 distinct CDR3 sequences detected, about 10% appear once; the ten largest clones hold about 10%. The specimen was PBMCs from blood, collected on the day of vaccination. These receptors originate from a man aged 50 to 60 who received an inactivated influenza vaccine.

Here the CDR3 DNA reads TGTGCCATAACGACCCACAGGGGGCAATACAATGAGCAGTTCTTC. Amino acids: CAITTHRGQYNEQFF. V is TRBV10-3 and J is TRBJ2-1, with TRBD1 matching over 9 bases. The length of the CDR3 is 15 residues. Germline CDR1 and CDR2: ENHRY and SYGVKD. V lost 9 bases, J lost 4 bases, and 10 bases stayed unmatched.

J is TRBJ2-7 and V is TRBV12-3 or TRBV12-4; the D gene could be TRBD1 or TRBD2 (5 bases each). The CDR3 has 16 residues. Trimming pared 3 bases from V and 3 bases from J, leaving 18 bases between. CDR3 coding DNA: TGTGCCAGCAGTTTGGTTTTGGGGCTAGCTGTCTACGAGCAGTACTTC. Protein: CASSLVLGLAVYEQYF.

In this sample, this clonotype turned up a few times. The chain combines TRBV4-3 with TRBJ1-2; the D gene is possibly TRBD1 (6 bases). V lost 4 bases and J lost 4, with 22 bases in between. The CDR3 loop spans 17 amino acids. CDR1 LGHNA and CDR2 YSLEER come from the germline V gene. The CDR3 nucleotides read TGCGCCAGCAGCCCGGTAGGACAGCTAGCGTCTACCTATGGCTACACCTTC. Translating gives CASSPVGQLASTYGYTF.

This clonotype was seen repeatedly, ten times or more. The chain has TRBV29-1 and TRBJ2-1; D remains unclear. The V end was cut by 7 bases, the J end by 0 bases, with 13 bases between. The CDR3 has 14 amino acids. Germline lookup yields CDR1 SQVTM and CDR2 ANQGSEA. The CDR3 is CSAPDRSSYNEQFF. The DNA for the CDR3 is TGCAGCGCTCCGGATAGGAGCTCCTACAATGAGCAGTTCTTC.

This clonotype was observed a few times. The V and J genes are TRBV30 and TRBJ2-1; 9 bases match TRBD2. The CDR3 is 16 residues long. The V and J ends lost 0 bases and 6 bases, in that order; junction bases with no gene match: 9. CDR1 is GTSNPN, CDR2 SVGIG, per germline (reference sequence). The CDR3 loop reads CAWSVLGGRVSNEQFF. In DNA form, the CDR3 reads TGTGCCTGGAGTGTACTGGGCGGGAGGGTTTCCAATGAGCAGTTCTTC.

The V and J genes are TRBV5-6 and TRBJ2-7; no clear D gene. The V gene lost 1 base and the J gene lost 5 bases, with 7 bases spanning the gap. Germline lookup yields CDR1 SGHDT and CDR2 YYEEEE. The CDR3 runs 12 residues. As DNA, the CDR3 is TGTGCCAGCAGCTTGCGGGTCCACGAGCAGTACTTC. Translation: CASSLRVHEQYF.

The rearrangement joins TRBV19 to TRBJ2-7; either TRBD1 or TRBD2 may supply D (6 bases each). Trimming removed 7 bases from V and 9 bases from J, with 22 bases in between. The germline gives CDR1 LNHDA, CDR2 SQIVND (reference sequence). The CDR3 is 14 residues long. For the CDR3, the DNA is TGTGCCAGTACGAAGACAGGAGGGGGGTTAGGGCAGTACTTC. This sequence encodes CASTKTGGGLGQYF.

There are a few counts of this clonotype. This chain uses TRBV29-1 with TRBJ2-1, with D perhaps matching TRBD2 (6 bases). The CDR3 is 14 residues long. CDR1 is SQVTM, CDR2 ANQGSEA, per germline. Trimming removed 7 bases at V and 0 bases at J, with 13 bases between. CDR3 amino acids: CSAQAGSSYNEQFF. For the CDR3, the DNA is TGCAGCGCCCAAGCGGGCAGCTCCTACAATGAGCAGTTCTTC.

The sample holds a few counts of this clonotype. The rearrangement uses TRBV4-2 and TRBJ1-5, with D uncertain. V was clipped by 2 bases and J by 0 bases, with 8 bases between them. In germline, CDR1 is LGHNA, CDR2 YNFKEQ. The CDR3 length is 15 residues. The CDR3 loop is CASSQSLNSNQPQHF. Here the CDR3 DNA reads TGTGCCAGCAGCCAAAGTCTGAATAGCAATCAGCCCCAGCATTTT.

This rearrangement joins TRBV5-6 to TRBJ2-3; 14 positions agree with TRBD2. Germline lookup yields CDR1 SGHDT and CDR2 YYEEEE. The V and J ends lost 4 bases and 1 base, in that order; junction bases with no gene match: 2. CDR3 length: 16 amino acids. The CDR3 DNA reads TGTGCCAGCAGCGTGGGACTAGCGGGGGGCACAGATACGCAGTATTTT. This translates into CASSVGLAGGTDTQYF.

CDR3 region: CASSLRDNGEQYF. The CDR3 region has the DNA TGCGCCAGCAGCTTGCGGGACAATGGCGAGCAGTACTTC. The rearrangement joins TRBV5-1 to TRBJ2-7; perhaps TRBD1 as D (6 bases). This CDR3 has 13 residues. Trimming shortened V by 1 base and J by 6 bases, and 11 bases separated the two germline ends. Germline V lookup: CDR1 SGHRS, CDR2 YFSETQ.

The CDR3 DNA is TGCAGCGTTGCGGGACTAGCGGGGATTGAGCAGTACTTC. Translating it yields CSVAGLAGIEQYF. The genes are TRBV29-1 and TRBJ2-7; 13 bases are shared with TRBD2. The CDR3 is made up of 13 amino acids. Trimming cost V 4 bases and J 7 bases; bases outside gene matches: 4. Germline values: CDR1 SQVTM, CDR2 ANQGSEA.

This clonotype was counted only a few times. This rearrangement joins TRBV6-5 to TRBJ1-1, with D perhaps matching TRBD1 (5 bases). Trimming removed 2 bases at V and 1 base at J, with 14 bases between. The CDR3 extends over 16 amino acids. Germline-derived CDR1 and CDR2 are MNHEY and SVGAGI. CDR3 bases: TGTGCCAGCAGTTACCGGGGCGCTCTGGGGAACACTGAAGCTTTCTTT. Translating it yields CASSYRGALGNTEAFF.

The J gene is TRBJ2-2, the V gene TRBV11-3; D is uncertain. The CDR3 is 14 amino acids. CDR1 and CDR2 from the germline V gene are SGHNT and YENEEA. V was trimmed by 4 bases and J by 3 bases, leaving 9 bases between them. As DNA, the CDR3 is TGTGCCAGCAGCTCCTTTGGGGACACCGGGGAGCTGTTTTTT. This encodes CASSSFGDTGELFF.

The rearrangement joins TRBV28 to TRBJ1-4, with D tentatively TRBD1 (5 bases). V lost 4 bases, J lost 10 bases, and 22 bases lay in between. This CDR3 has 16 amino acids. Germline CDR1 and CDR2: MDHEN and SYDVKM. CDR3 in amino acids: CASSSRLGAGIAKLFF. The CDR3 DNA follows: TGTGCCAGCAGTTCGCGCCTTGGGGCCGGAATAGCAAAACTGTTTTTT.

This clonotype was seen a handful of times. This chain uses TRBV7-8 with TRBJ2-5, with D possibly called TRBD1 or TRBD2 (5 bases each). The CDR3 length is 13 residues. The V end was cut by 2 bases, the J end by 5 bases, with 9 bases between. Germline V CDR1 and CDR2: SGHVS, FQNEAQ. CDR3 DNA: TGTGCCAGCAGCTTATCCAGGGACGAGACCCAGTACTTC. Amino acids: CASSLSRDETQYF.